One T cell receptor (beta chain) is described in this entry. The antigen remains unidentified. Construction of TCR beta libraries was performed using quantitative 5'-RACE with molecular barcodes. TCRdb reprocessed the 5' RACE reads with MiXCR, giving one entry per CDR3 protein. The sample records some 270,000 distinct CDR3 sequences, 15% to 20% being singletons. These data are taken from a study of CD8 T cells in ankylosing spondylitis. Findings and limits, study-wide: Enrichment of disease-linked clones was reportedly significant in matched ankylosing spondylitis synovial fluid.

Losses at the gene ends were 0 bases for V and 6 bases for J; bases not matched to a gene: 13. Germline assignment: CDR1 MGHRA and CDR2 YSYEKL. The CDR3 is 18 residues long. Source material: blood, either unsorted or a sorted T cell fraction (not recorded which). The clonotype originates from a male donor with ankylosing spondylitis or in good health (not recorded which). The chain joins TRBV4-1 to TRBJ2-2; 7 bases fit TRBD2. CDR3 sequence: CASSQETWALARAGELFF. CDR3 nucleotide sequence: TGCGCCAGCAGCCAAGAGACTTGGGCACTAGCGAGGGCCGGGGAGCTGTTTTTT.